These T cell receptor beta chains were read from a single sample in a study of technical replicates of blood from a handful of donors. Repertoires were generated with immunoSEQ multiplex PCR, while TCRdb's copy carries only in-frame clones and drops some. The profile shows about 82,000 clones, 90% to 95% of them singletons. The sample taken for sequencing was T cells isolated from PBMCs. These receptors all come from a human donor in good health. Both conserved end residues are part of each CDR3. The D gene is left open where the match is weak. Clone size is stated in some rows and not others, as once, few, many or a class when expanded.

clone_size j_call v_call d_call cdr3_aa cdr3_nt
- TRBJ2-5 TRBV5-1 - CASSLRRAGETQYF TGCGCCAGCAGCCTGAGGAGGGCGGGAGAGACCCAGTACTTC
once TRBJ2-7 TRBV7-9 - CASRETGSYEQYF TGTGCCAGCAGAGAGACGGGTTCCTACGAGCAGTACTTC
- TRBJ1-5 TRBV6-5 TRBD1 CASSLTGERGQPQHF TGTGCCAGCAGTTTAACAGGGGAGAGGGGTCAGCCCCAGCATTTT
- TRBJ2-6 TRBV4-3 - CASSQNRVMSGANVLTF TGCGCCAGCAGCCAAAACAGGGTTATGTCAGGGGCCAACGTCCTGACTTTC
- TRBJ1-2 TRBV19 TRBD1 CASRRGGQGINGYTF TGTGCCAGCAGAAGGGGGGGACAGGGCATTAACGGCTACACCTTC
- TRBJ1-2 TRBV2 TRBD1 CASCDRGYGYTF TGTGCCAGCTGCGACAGGGGCTATGGCTACACCTTC
- TRBJ2-1 TRBV15 TRBD1 CATSGLDRGQINEQFF TGTGCCACCAGCGGATTAGACAGGGGGCAAATCAATGAGCAGTTCTTC
few TRBJ2-1 TRBV2 - CASSSGYGQFF TGTGCCAGCAGTTCAGGGTATGGGCAGTTCTTC
- TRBJ2-7 TRBV9 - CASSVSEGYEQYF TGTGCCAGCAGCGTATCTGAGGGCTACGAGCAGTACTTC
- TRBJ1-4 TRBV19 TRBD1 CASRKGDSNEKLFF TGTGCCAGTAGGAAGGGGGACAGTAATGAAAAACTGTTTTTT
- TRBJ1-5 TRBV19 TRBD1 CASSMAGGFGQPQHF TGTGCCAGTAGTATGGCAGGGGGATTTGGGCAGCCCCAGCATTTT
- TRBJ1-3 TRBV5-6 - CASSFTGTGNTIYF TGTGCCAGCAGCTTCACGGGAACTGGAAACACCATATATTTT
- TRBJ2-5 TRBV2 TRBD1 CASNRDRIIEETQYF TGTGCCAGCAACCGGGACAGGATTATTGAAGAGACCCAGTACTTC
- TRBJ2-7 TRBV7-2 - CASSLPGIDEQYF TGTGCCAGCAGCTTACCAGGGATCGACGAGCAGTACTTC
- TRBJ2-3 TRBV6-5 TRBD1 CASRGTGRPTQYF TGTGCCAGCAGGGGGACAGGGCGTCCCACGCAGTATTTT
- TRBJ2-4 TRBV6-5 - CASSPGHLAKNIQYF TGTGCCAGCAGCCCCGGTCACCTAGCCAAAAACATTCAGTACTTC
- TRBJ1-5 TRBV5-6 - CASSEGQNQPQHF TGTGCCAGCAGCGAAGGACAGAATCAGCCCCAGCATTTT
- TRBJ2-3 TRBV14 TRBD2 CASSQDRAGGPADTQYF TGTGCCAGCAGCCAAGATAGAGCGGGAGGGCCTGCAGATACGCAGTATTTT
- TRBJ2-1 TRBV7-2 - CASSLKVRLSSYNEQFF TGTGCCAGCAGCTTAAAGGTGAGACTTAGCTCCTACAATGAGCAGTTCTTC
- TRBJ1-2 TRBV5-1 - CASSSGNGYTF TGCGCCAGCAGCTCAGGGAATGGCTACACCTTC
- TRBJ2-1 TRBV11-3 TRBD2 CASSFGASGSYNEQFF TGTGCCAGCAGCTTTGGGGCTAGCGGGAGCTACAATGAGCAGTTCTTC
- TRBJ2-2 TRBV7-3 - CASSLMGARYTGELFF TGTGCCAGCAGCTTAATGGGGGCCAGGTACACCGGGGAGCTGTTTTTT
- TRBJ2-3 TRBV9 TRBD2 CASSASGSDGDTQYF TGTGCCAGCAGCGCTAGCGGGAGCGACGGAGATACGCAGTATTTT
- TRBJ1-3 TRBV2 - CASSEESSGNTIYF TGTGCCAGCAGTGAAGAGAGCTCTGGAAACACCATATATTTT
- TRBJ2-3 TRBV10-3 TRBD1 CAIYRGRSGTDTQYF TGTGCCATCTACAGGGGGCGCAGCGGCACAGATACGCAGTATTTT
- TRBJ2-7 TRBV7-9 TRBD1 CASSFPGQGASVYEQYF TGTGCCAGCAGTTTTCCGGGACAGGGGGCGTCGGTATACGAGCAGTACTTC
- TRBJ2-7 TRBV6-5 - CASSPRRSTYGQYF TGTGCCAGCAGCCCTAGACGGTCTACCTACGGGCAGTACTTC
- TRBJ1-5 TRBV6-5 - CASKINSNQPQHF TGTGCCAGCAAAATTAACAGTAATCAGCCCCAGCATTTT
- TRBJ1-4 TRBV25-1 - CASSSATNEKLFF TGTGCCAGCAGTTCAGCAACTAATGAAAAACTGTTTTTT
- TRBJ2-1 TRBV7-9 TRBD2 CASSLGLAGEIREQFF TGTGCCAGCAGCTTGGGGCTAGCGGGAGAAATACGTGAGCAGTTCTTC
- TRBJ2-7 TRBV15 - CATSRGGESYEQYF TGTGCCACCAGCAGAGGGGGGGAATCCTACGAGCAGTACTTC
- TRBJ1-2 TRBV2 - CASSDRVSYGYTF TGTGCCAGCAGTGACAGGGTCAGCTATGGCTACACCTTC
- TRBJ2-1 TRBV9 - CASSATNNEQFF TGTGCCAGCAGCGCTACCAACAATGAGCAGTTCTTC
- TRBJ1-1 TRBV19 - CASSIRGANTEAFF TGTGCCAGTAGTATCCGGGGGGCGAACACTGAAGCTTTCTTT
- TRBJ2-7 TRBV4-1 TRBD2 CASSQAASGTYEQYF TGCGCCAGCAGCCAAGCGGCTAGCGGGACCTACGAGCAGTACTTC
- TRBJ1-1 TRBV28 - CASSLLTGSNTEAFF TGTGCCAGCAGTTTGCTTACCGGGTCTAACACTGAAGCTTTCTTT
- TRBJ2-1 TRBV3-1/TRBV3-2 - CASGDEQFF TGTGCCAGCGGAGATGAGCAGTTCTTC
- TRBJ2-3 TRBV6-5 TRBD2 CASSYTSGSTDTQYF TGTGCCAGCAGTTACACTAGCGGGAGCACAGATACGCAGTATTTT
- TRBJ2-1 TRBV25-1 - CASSPTRGSYNEQFF TGTGCCAGCAGCCCCACGCGGGGCTCCTACAATGAGCAGTTCTTC
- TRBJ2-7 TRBV5-6 - CASSFGGQGPYEQYF TGTGCCAGCAGCTTCGGGGGGCAGGGGCCCTACGAGCAGTACTTC
- TRBJ1-5 TRBV30 - CACSSGNQPQHF TGTGCCTGTTCCTCGGGCAATCAGCCCCAGCATTTT
- TRBJ1-5 TRBV28 TRBD1 CATRGTGSGNQPQHF TGTGCCACCAGAGGGACAGGGTCTGGCAATCAGCCCCAGCATTTT
- TRBJ1-1 TRBV25-1 TRBD1 CASTRQGAGNTEAFF TGTGCCAGCACTCGACAGGGGGCCGGGAACACTGAAGCTTTCTTT
- TRBJ1-2 TRBV18 TRBD1 CASSRMGQGSYGYTF TGTGCCAGCTCCCGGATGGGACAGGGAAGCTATGGCTACACCTTC
- TRBJ2-1 TRBV5-4 - CASSFWGNGEQFF TGTGCCAGCAGCTTTTGGGGCAACGGTGAGCAGTTCTTC
once TRBJ1-4 TRBV5-5 TRBD1 CASSVLLGQGVSEKLFF TGTGCCAGCAGCGTACTACTTGGACAGGGGGTTAGTGAAAAACTGTTTTTT
- TRBJ1-1 TRBV2 - CASSWRDTEAFF TGTGCCAGCAGTTGGCGGGACACTGAAGCTTTCTTT
- TRBJ1-2 TRBV30 - CAWSVGDGYTF TGTGCCTGGAGTGTAGGGGATGGCTACACCTTC
- TRBJ1-2 TRBV18 TRBD1 CASSRTLGTELYGYTF TGTGCCAGCTCACGAACCCTCGGGACAGAGCTCTATGGCTACACCTTC